This record concerns one TCR beta chain sequence. Time point of the sample: cycle 4 day 1 (C4D1), after 6 weeks of nivolumab. Each patient's relapse followed autologous stem cell transplantation, and brentuximab vedotin exposure varied. This record belongs to a study of PD-1 blockade in classical Hodgkin lymphoma. The V end was cut by 0 bases, the J end by 6 bases, with 12 bases between. This CDR3 region has 15 residues. The germline V gene encodes CDR1 ENHRY and CDR2 SYGVKD. Sequencing was performed with immunoSEQ multiplex PCR; in TCRdb, only in-frame clones are kept and a portion is missing. The sample records 20,000 to 25,000 clones, roughly 71% being singletons.

The specimen was peripheral blood mononuclear cells (PBMCs), collected before the fourth cycle of nivolumab. J is TRBJ1-3 and V is TRBV10-3, with no clear D. The receptor was isolated from a human donor with classical Hodgkin lymphoma. The CDR3 nucleotides are TGTGCCATCAGTGAGTCGTATGGAGTCTCAAACACCATATATTTT. Its protein is CAISESYGVSNTIYF.